This entry features one T cell receptor (beta chain) sequence. This study enrolled people aged 18 to 89 from approximately 24 US geographic areas. Exposed volunteers were people who met a COVID-19 case within 2 weeks before study entry. Methods used by the authors: Estimates of nucleated cell counts were drawn from the amplification of reference gene primers. Assay: immunoSEQ multiplex PCR; the TCRdb copy retains only in-frame clones and omits some. That table gives V, J and clone size, and the DNA gave D and trimming. The repertoire holds about 280,000 clones, with about four fifths as singletons. The source of the sample is a study of blood T cell repertoires in COVID-19. Study in general: Samples came from the United States, Italy and Spain, spanning acute and convalescent COVID-19.

Germline assignment: CDR1 ENHRY and CDR2 SYGVKD. The CDR3 sequence is 15 residues long. The V and J ends lost 4 bases and 1 base respectively, with 13 bases between them. Material for sequencing was PBMCs or T cells enriched from blood (not recorded which). This chain links TRBV10-3 with TRBJ1-1; D may be TRBD1 (5 bases). The sequence came from a man aged 40-49 years who had been exposed to COVID-19. CDR3 nucleotides: TGTGCCATCAGTGTCGGAGGGGTGGCGAACACTGAAGCTTTCTTT. Translated: CAISVGGVANTEAFF.